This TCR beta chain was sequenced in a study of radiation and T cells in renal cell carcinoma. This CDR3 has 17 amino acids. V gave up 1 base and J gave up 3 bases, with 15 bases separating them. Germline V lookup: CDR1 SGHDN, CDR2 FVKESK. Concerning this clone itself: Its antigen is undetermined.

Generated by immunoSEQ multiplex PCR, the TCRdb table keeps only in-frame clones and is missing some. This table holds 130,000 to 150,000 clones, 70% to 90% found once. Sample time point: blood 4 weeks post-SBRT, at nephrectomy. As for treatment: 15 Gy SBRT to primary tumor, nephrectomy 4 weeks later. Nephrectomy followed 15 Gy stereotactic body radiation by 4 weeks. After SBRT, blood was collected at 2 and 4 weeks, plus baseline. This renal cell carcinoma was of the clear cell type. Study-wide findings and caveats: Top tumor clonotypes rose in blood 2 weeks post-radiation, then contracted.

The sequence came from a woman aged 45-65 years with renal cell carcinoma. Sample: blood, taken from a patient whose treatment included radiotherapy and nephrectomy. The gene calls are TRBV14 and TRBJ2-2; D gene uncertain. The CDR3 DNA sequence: TGTGCCAGCAGCCAAGTGCTGTACGGAGCTTACACCGGGGAGCTGTTTTTT. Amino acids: CASSQVLYGAYTGELFF. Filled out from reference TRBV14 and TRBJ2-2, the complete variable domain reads EAGVTQFPSHSVIEKGQTVTLRCDPISGHDNLYWYRRVMGKEIKFLLHFVKESKQDESGMPNNRFLAERTGGTYSTLKVQPAELEDSGVYFCASSQVLYGAYTGELFFGEGSRLTVL.